The 26 T cell receptor beta chains below come from one sample, sequenced in a study of T-cell memory formation after mild COVID-19. One entry per CDR3 protein, called by TCRdb with MiXCR from the 5' RACE reads. The data contain 350,000 to 500,000 distinct CDR3 sequences, roughly 20% of them singletons. The material sequenced was PBMCs or a T cell subset sorted from them (not recorded which). Source of these receptors: an adult woman who had mild COVID-19 (a few samples of this study predate the infection). Cell type and time point are not known.

CDR3: CASSPSSGRMYLDTQYF. For the CDR3, the DNA is TGTGCCAGCAGCCCCTCTAGCGGGAGAATGTATTTGGATACGCAGTATTTT. The chain couples TRBV5-6 to TRBJ2-3, with 10 nucleotides matching TRBD2. J gave up 6 bases and V 4 bases, and 14 bases lay outside the gene matches. This CDR3 region has 17 residues. Germline-derived CDR1 and CDR2 are SGHDT and YYEEEE.

This clonotype has more than one count but fewer than ten. The chain links TRBV6-2 or TRBV6-3 to TRBJ1-2, with D hard to call. Germline-derived CDR1 and CDR2 are MNHEY and SVGEGT. CDR3 size: 14 residues. V was trimmed by 5 bases and J by 3 bases, leaving 13 bases between them. CDR3 protein: CASSTGLIDYGYTF. The DNA for the CDR3 is TGTGCCAGCAGTACCGGACTGATCGACTATGGCTACACCTTC.

This clonotype was seen many times. This sequence joins TRBV5-5 and TRBJ2-2; D gene unclear. The CDR3 loop spans 14 amino acids. Between the trimmed V and J ends, which lost 3 bases and 3 bases, there was a span of 9 bases. Germline V gene sequence: CDR1 SGHKS, CDR2 YYEKEE (reference sequence). The CDR3 region is CASSSGSYTGELFF. The CDR3 DNA sequence: TGTGCCAGCAGCTCCGGAAGTTACACCGGGGAGCTGTTTTTT.

The sample holds a few counts of this clonotype. The chain combines TRBV27 with TRBJ2-7; 7 bases align to TRBD1. V shed 5 bases, J shed 3 bases, and the junction held 7 bases outside the gene matches. This CDR3 has 14 amino acids. CDR1 is MNHEY, CDR2 SMNVEV, per germline (reference sequence). CDR3 DNA: TGTGCCAGCAGTCAACAGGGGACGTTCTACGAGCAGTACTTC. Amino acids: CASSQQGTFYEQYF.

The genes are TRBV5-4 and TRBJ2-5; 9 bases are shared with TRBD1. The CDR3 totals 16 residues. Germline V gene sequence: CDR1 SGHNT, CDR2 YYREEE (reference sequence). Germline trimming cut 4 bases from V and 2 bases from J; bases unmatched to any gene: 9. CDR3 protein: CASSLPTGGLQETQYF. The CDR3 region has the DNA TGTGCCAGCAGCCTACCGACAGGGGGTCTGCAAGAGACCCAGTACTTC. Filled out from reference TRBV5-4 and TRBJ2-5, the complete variable domain reads ETGVTQSPTHLIKTRGQQVTLRCSSQSGHNTVSWYQQALGQGPQFIFQYYREEENGRGNFPPRFSGLQFPNYSSELNVNALELDDSALYLCASSLPTGGLQETQYFGPGTRLLVL.

The chain carries TRBV5-6 and TRBJ2-7; 7 nucleotides match TRBD1. J was trimmed by 5 bases and V by 4 bases; bases with no gene match: 6. CDR3 length: 13 residues. Germline V gene sequence: CDR1 SGHDT, CDR2 YYEEEE. The CDR3 bases are TGTGCCAGCAGCACAGGACAGGCTCACGAGCAGTACTTC. Translation gives CASSTGQAHEQYF.

CDR3 DNA sequence: TGTGCCAGCAGTTACTTCAAGGACACTGAAGCTTTCTTT. Its protein is CASSYFKDTEAFF. This rearrangement joins TRBV6-5 to TRBJ1-1; D is uncertain. Germline V CDR1 and CDR2: MNHEY, SVGAGI. Between the trimmed V and J ends, which lost 1 base and 3 bases, there was a span of 6 bases. CDR3 length: 13 amino acids.

This clonotype was counted a few times. The chain employs TRBV29-1 and TRBJ2-5, with D possibly being TRBD2 (5 bases). CDR3 length: 12 residues. CDR1 is SQVTM, CDR2 ANQGSEA, per germline. The V end was cut by 3 bases, the J end by 6 bases, with 11 bases between. The CDR3 protein is CSVENLAQTQYF. The CDR3 DNA follows: TGCAGCGTTGAGAATCTAGCTCAGACCCAGTACTTC.

There are many counts of this clonotype. This chain links TRBV27 with TRBJ1-4, with D uncertain. Germline-derived CDR1 and CDR2 are MNHEY and SMNVEV (reference sequence). Trimming removed 3 bases from V and 7 bases from J, with 12 bases in between. The CDR3 consists of 14 residues. CDR3 sequence (DNA): TGTGCCAGCAGTTTCATAAACTCGAGTGAAAAACTGTTTTTT. This gives the protein CASSFINSSEKLFF.

V and J are TRBV7-8 and TRBJ2-2; the D gene is possibly TRBD1 (5 bases). V was clipped by 0 bases and J by 0 bases, with 14 bases between them. This CDR3 spans 18 amino acids. Germline CDR1 is SGHVS and CDR2 is FQNEAQ. The CDR3 region is CASSLARLRTSNTGELFF. The CDR3 DNA sequence: TGTGCCAGCAGCTTAGCTCGCTTAAGGACATCGAACACCGGGGAGCTGTTTTTT.

This clonotype was observed a handful of times. This sequence joins TRBV19 and TRBJ1-2; D remains unclear. V was shortened by 5 bases and J by 2 bases, with 9 bases between the two germline ends. The CDR3 totals 13 residues. Germline V gene data show CDR1 as LNHDA and CDR2 as SQIVND (reference sequence). CDR3 sequence (DNA): TGTGCCAGTAGTTTTGGGGAGAACTATGGCTACACCTTC. Translation gives CASSFGENYGYTF.

This clonotype was counted between two and nine times. This chain joins TRBV15 and TRBJ1-1, with unresolved D. The CDR3 extends over 15 amino acids. Germline CDR1 is LNHNV and CDR2 is YYDKDF (reference sequence). V lost 4 bases and J lost 10, with 22 bases in between. The CDR3 loop is CATSNLLDGEDRAFF. Written as DNA, the CDR3 is TGTGCCACCAGCAACCTCCTGGACGGGGAGGACCGAGCTTTCTTT.

The chain joins TRBV20-1 to TRBJ2-7, with 9 nucleotides matching TRBD2. This CDR3 comprises 14 residues. The trim removed 2 bases at V and 0 bases at J, leaving 2 bases unmatched. CDR1 DFQATT and CDR2 SNEGSKA come from the germline V gene (reference sequence). CDR3 nucleotide sequence: TGCAGTGCTAGAAGTAGCGGGGGCTCCTACGAGCAGTACTTC. Amino acid sequence: CSARSSGGSYEQYF.

V usage is TRBV7-9 and J usage is TRBJ2-1; 7 positions match TRBD1. J lost 0 bases, V lost 5 bases, and 4 bases had no gene match. This CDR3 comprises 15 residues. Germline values: CDR1 SEHNR, CDR2 FQNEAQ (reference sequence). CDR3 sequence (DNA): TGTGCCAGCAGCCCTTACAGGGGCTCCTACAATGAGCAGTTCTTC. It codes for CASSPYRGSYNEQFF.

This clonotype was picked up a small number of times. This sequence joins TRBV29-1 and TRBJ1-1; D is ambiguous. The ends were cut back, 8 bases at V and 0 bases at J, with 13 bases in the middle. The length of the CDR3 is 13 residues. Germline CDR1 and CDR2: SQVTM and ANQGSEA. CDR3 sequence reads: CSSRAGMNTEAFF. DNA of the CDR3: TGCAGCTCGAGGGCGGGGATGAACACTGAAGCTTTCTTT.

The J gene is TRBJ1-1, the V gene TRBV20-1, with D hard to call. Trimming took 5 bases from V and 1 from J, leaving 11 bases between them. The CDR3 sequence is 13 residues long. Germline V gene lookup returns CDR1 DFQATT and CDR2 SNEGSKA (reference sequence). This chain's CDR3 is CSASGEANTEAFF. Here the CDR3 DNA reads TGCAGTGCTTCTGGGGAGGCGAACACTGAAGCTTTCTTT.

This clonotype was found a few times. The J gene is TRBJ2-1, the V gene TRBV7-6; D might be TRBD1 (6 bases). Per germline, CDR1 SGHVS and CDR2 FNYEAQ. The V end was cut by 4 bases, the J end by 9 bases, with 19 bases between. The CDR3 extends over 15 amino acids. CDR3 nucleotide sequence: TGTGCCAGCAGCTCCTCTGGGGGCGATACTGTTGAGCAGTTCTTC. Translation gives CASSSSGGDTVEQFF.

There are a few counts of this clonotype. The V call is TRBV10-3, the J call TRBJ1-1, with D possibly TRBD1 on 6 matching bases. CDR1 is ENHRY, CDR2 SYGVKD, per germline. The ends were cut back, 3 bases at V and 1 base at J, with 9 bases in the middle. The CDR3 is made up of 14 amino acids. CDR3 coding DNA: TGTGCCATCAGTGATAGACAGGAGAACACTGAAGCTTTCTTT. Its protein is CAISDRQENTEAFF.

This clonotype has a handful of counts. The rearrangement links TRBV12-3 or TRBV12-4 to TRBJ1-5; D is unclear. Trimming removed 2 bases from V and 6 bases from J, with 11 bases in between. The CDR3 covers 14 residues. CDR3 region: CASSLKKLGQPQHF. The CDR3 bases are TGTGCCAGCAGTTTAAAGAAGTTAGGTCAGCCCCAGCATTTT.

This clonotype turned up a few times. The J gene is TRBJ1-2, the V gene TRBV4-1, with 7 bases identical to TRBD1. V trimming: 1 base; J trimming: 2 bases; junction bases outside the gene matches: 4. The CDR3 is 15 residues long. Germline V gene sequence: CDR1 MGHRA, CDR2 YSYEKL. The CDR3 DNA is TGCGCCAGCAGCCAAGTACCACAGGGGAACTATGGCTACACCTTC. This encodes CASSQVPQGNYGYTF.

The chain couples TRBV24-1 to TRBJ2-3, with 10 bases identical to TRBD2. After removal of 7 bases from V and 0 bases from J, the junction contained 9 bases not matched to a gene. Per the germline V gene, CDR1 is KGHDR and CDR2 is SFDVKD. The CDR3 runs to 17 residues. CDR3 sequence: CATSRRLAGESTDTQYF. As DNA, the CDR3 is TGTGCCACCAGCCGGAGGCTAGCGGGAGAGAGCACAGATACGCAGTATTTT.

This clonotype turned up a few times. The CDR3 region has the DNA TGTGCCAGCAGCTTTAATCTAGCGGAGAACACCGGGGAGCTGTTTTTT. It encodes CASSFNLAENTGELFF. V usage is TRBV5-4 and J usage is TRBJ2-2; 7 bases map to TRBD2. Germline-derived CDR1 and CDR2 are SGHNT and YYREEE (reference sequence). This CDR3 is built from 16 residues. The junction had 5 bases not matched to a gene; V was cut back by 2 bases and J by 1 base.

V is TRBV29-1 and J is TRBJ1-1, with a weak D call TRBD1 (5 bases). Trimming removed 0 bases from V and 1 base from J, with 18 bases in between. The CDR3 spans 17 residues. Germline V gene data show CDR1 as SQVTM and CDR2 as ANQGSEA. CDR3 region: CSVEDRGREAWNTEAFF. Here the CDR3 DNA reads TGCAGCGTTGAAGATCGGGGCAGGGAGGCGTGGAACACTGAAGCTTTCTTT.

The rearrangement uses TRBV6-6 and TRBJ1-1, with 8 bases that match TRBD1. CDR1 is MNHNY, CDR2 SVGAGI, per germline (reference sequence). After removal of 4 bases from V and 2 bases from J, the junction contained 9 bases not matched to a gene. There are 16 residues in the CDR3. The CDR3 bases are TGTGCCAGCAGTTTTAGGACAGGGTGGAACAACACTGAAGCTTTCTTT. It translates to CASSFRTGWNNTEAFF.

In its sample, this clonotype was seen a few times. The chain carries TRBV7-2 and TRBJ2-1; no firm D call. CDR3 size: 12 residues. Trimming took off 4 bases at V and 8 bases at J, with 9 bases between the two ends. Germline V CDR1 and CDR2: SGHTA, FQGNSA. The CDR3 DNA is TGTGCCAGCAGCTCCCATCGGGATGAGCAGTTCTTC. Protein sequence: CASSSHRDEQFF.

The chain is built from TRBV7-2 and TRBJ2-5; D is unclear. The CDR3 is 13 residues long. Germline V gene sequence: CDR1 SGHTA, CDR2 FQGNSA. V was cut by 1 base and J by 3 bases, with 6 bases left in between. DNA for the CDR3: TGTGCCAGCAGCTTAGTTAGTAAAGAGACCCAGTACTTC. It yields the protein CASSLVSKETQYF.